What follows describes a single T cell receptor beta chain. Its antigen is currently unknown. The data were taken from a study of radiation and T cells in renal cell carcinoma. Germline V gives CDR1 SGDLS, CDR2 YYNGEE. The V and J ends lost 0 bases and 2 bases respectively, with 4 bases between them. The CDR3 runs 13 residues. The time point here: blood 2 weeks post-SBRT. Treatment described: 15 Gy SBRT to primary tumor, nephrectomy 4 weeks later. Blood was sampled at baseline, 2 weeks and 4 weeks after SBRT. Points from the study as a whole: Top tumor clonotypes rose in blood 2 weeks post-radiation, then contracted.

Profiling relied on immunoSEQ multiplex PCR, and the TCRdb table lists in-frame clones only, not all of them. In the table there are over 55,000 clones, around 81% of which are singletons. The receptor's source is a man aged 55 to 70 with renal cell carcinoma. This specimen consisted of blood, obtained from a patient whose treatment included radiotherapy and nephrectomy. The rearrangement joins TRBV9 to TRBJ2-3; D not resolved. CDR3 nucleotide sequence: TGTGCCAGCAGCGTAGGAGCCACAGATACGCAGTATTTT. Its translation: CASSVGATDTQYF.